A single sample is the source of the 23 T cell receptor gamma chains below, sequenced in a study of gamma-delta T cells after stem cell transplantation. TCRdb applied CATT to the RT-PCR reads for clone calling. In the table there are around 1,800 gamma-chain clones, about 2.1% of which are singletons. Sequencing was performed on gamma-delta T cells. The receptors come from a human donor. It is not recorded whose cells these are; they may come from a transplant donor.

In its sample, this clone ranks as medium-sized (0.01 to 0.1%). With only one base between it and a far larger clone, this is likely a read error. The chain combines TRGV2 with TRGJ1 or TRGJ2. Germline CDR1 EGSNGY, CDR2 YDSYNSKV. CDR3 length: 14 amino acids. The CDR3 DNA sequence: TGTGCCACCTGGGGCGGGCCGATGTATTATAAGAAACTCTTT. Protein: CATWGGPMYYKKLF.

In this sample, this clone turned up a few times. The TCRdb protein, from a much larger clone, departs from this DNA's translation at residue 6, likely by read error; the protein shown derives from the DNA. The genes are TRGV9 and TRGJ1 or TRGJ2. Germline assignment: CDR1 GITISATS and CDR2 ISYDGTV (reference sequence). The CDR3 length is 13 residues. Trimming removed 2 bases from V and 8 bases from J; junction bases left unmatched: 9. The CDR3 region is CALWEALGNKKLF. The CDR3 DNA follows: TGTGCCTTGTGGGAGGCGCTGGGGAATAAGAAACTCTTT.

This clone came up a few times. The chain uses TRGV9 and TRGJP1. V dropped 3 bases and J dropped 3; count of bases not matched to a gene: 13. The germline V gene has CDR1 GITISATS and CDR2 ISYDGTV (reference sequence). The CDR3 is 17 amino acids. The CDR3 spells CALWETALESTGWFKIF. CDR3 sequence (DNA): TGTGCCTTGTGGGAGACCGCCCTAGAGTCCACTGGTTGGTTCAAGATATTT.

Concerning this clone itself: This likely traces to a read error, being one base from a far larger clone. Distinct nucleotide sequences in the sample also encode this CDR3. This chain uses TRGV9 with TRGJP. V trimming: 0 bases; J trimming: 7 bases; junction bases outside the gene matches: 6. Germline V gene lookup returns CDR1 GITISATS and CDR2 ISYDGTV (reference sequence). The CDR3 loop spans 17 amino acids. The CDR3 DNA reads as TGTGCCTTGTGGGAGGTGGACGAGGAGTTGGGCAAAAAAATCAAGGTATTT. It is translated as CALWEVDEELGKKIKVF.

This clone was seen only a few times. This probably arose from a read error, given a far larger clone one base away. Different DNA sequences within this sample yield the same CDR3. The V gene is TRGV2, the J gene TRGJ1 or TRGJ2. CDR1 is EGSNGY, CDR2 YDSYNSKV, per germline. CDR3 size: 13 residues. CDR3 in amino acids: CATWDGRGYKKLF. The CDR3 bases are TGTGCCACCTGGGACGGGCGTGGTTATAAGAAACTCTTC.

This clone is classed as medium-sized. The V and J genes are TRGV8 and TRGJP2. Germline CDR1 and CDR2: VENAVY and YDSYNSRV. The junction had 3 bases not matched to a gene; V was cut back by 4 bases and J by 7 bases. This CDR3 spans 12 amino acids. The CDR3 DNA reads as TGTGCCACCTGGGACCTTGATTGGATCAAGACGTTT. It is translated as CATWDLDWIKTF.

By sample fraction, this clone is medium-sized. This may be a read error, as it is one base from a much larger clone. Other DNA variants within this sample encode the same CDR3. The chain combines TRGV9 with TRGJP. Losses at the gene ends were 1 base for V and 7 bases for J; bases not matched to a gene: 4. Germline V gene data show CDR1 as GITISATS and CDR2 as ISYDGTV (reference sequence). The CDR3 extends over 16 amino acids. The CDR3 nucleotides read TGTGCCTTGTGGGAGGTCGGGGAGTTGGGCAAAAAAATCAAGGTATTT. It codes for CALWEVGELGKKIKVF.

This clone counts as medium-sized. This rearrangement joins TRGV4 to TRGJ1 or TRGJ2. Germline values: CDR1 EGSTGY, CDR2 YDSYTSSV. V trimming: 0 bases; J trimming: 7 bases; junction bases outside the gene matches: 6. CDR3 length: 13 amino acids. CDR3 bases: TGTGCCACCTGGGATGGGCCATGGTATAAGAAACTCTTT. Translating it yields CATWDGPWYKKLF.

This clone is medium-sized (0.01 to 0.1%) within its sample. This chain connects TRGV9 to TRGJ1 or TRGJ2. The CDR3 has 19 amino acids. The germline V gene has CDR1 GITISATS and CDR2 ISYDGTV (reference sequence). Trimming cost V 5 bases and J 3 bases; bases outside gene matches: 25. In DNA form, the CDR3 reads TGTGCCTTGTGGGCGATAAACGCAGGCAAAGCAAAGATTTATTATAAGAAACTCTTT. Protein sequence: CALWAINAGKAKIYYKKLF.

In regard to this clone: Distinct nucleotide sequences in the sample also encode this CDR3. The genes are TRGV9 and TRGJP. CDR1 and CDR2 from the germline V gene are GITISATS and ISYDGTV (reference sequence). After removal of 1 base from V and 11 bases from J, the junction contained 8 bases not matched to a gene. The CDR3 totals 16 residues. The CDR3 DNA reads as TGTGCCTTGTGGGAGGTTAGTGAGCTGGGCAAAAAAATCAAGGTATTT. It is translated as CALWEVSELGKKIKVF.

In regard to this clone: TCRdb assigns this DNA the protein of a much larger clone, which departs from its translation at residue 13; this likely reflects a read error, and the protein shown comes from translating the DNA. V is TRGV9 and J is TRGJP. The CDR3 extends over 16 amino acids. Per the germline V gene, CDR1 is GITISATS and CDR2 is ISYDGTV (reference sequence). CDR3 in DNA: TGTGCCTTGTGGGAGGTGGCTGAGTTGGGCAAAAAAGTCAAGGTATTT. Protein: CALWEVAELGKKVKVF.

Within the sample, this clone is medium-sized. This chain uses TRGV8 with TRGJ1 or TRGJ2. Losses at the gene ends were 5 bases for V and 10 bases for J; bases not matched to a gene: 5. The length of the CDR3 is 10 residues. CDR1 is VENAVY and CDR2 is YDSYNSRV in the germline V gene. CDR3 residues: CATWGYKKLF. The DNA of the CDR3 is TGTGCCACCTGGGGGTACAAGAAACTCTTT.

This clone occurred a few times. With only one base between it and a far larger clone, this is likely a read error. Other nucleotide sequences in the sample specify the same CDR3. V gene TRGV4 combines with J gene TRGJ1 or TRGJ2. The CDR3 runs to 12 residues. The germline CDR1 and CDR2 sequences are EGSTGY and YDSYTSSV. CDR3 nucleotide sequence: TGCGCCACCTGGGAGGGATATTATAAGAAACTCTTT. It specifies CATWEGYYKKLF.

Regarding this clone: There is a difference at residue 5 between the TCRdb protein and the DNA translation, so the protein given here was translated from the DNA. V gene TRGV9 combines with J gene TRGJP. Trimming at V came to 5 bases and at J to 7 bases, leaving 5 bases not matched to a gene. The CDR3 totals 15 residues. CDR1 and CDR2 from the germline V gene are GITISATS and ISYDGTV (reference sequence). The CDR3 DNA follows: TGTGCCTTGTGGGGGGCGGAGTTGGGCAAAAAAATCAAGGTATTT. It codes for CALWGAELGKKIKVF.

This clone was counted only a few times. This likely came from a read error, as a far larger clone is one base away. Other DNA sequences in the same sample also yield this CDR3. The rearrangement uses TRGV9 and TRGJP. CDR3 length equals 18 residues. Germline V gene sequence: CDR1 GITISATS, CDR2 ISYDGTV (reference sequence). V lost 3 bases, J lost 7 bases, and 12 bases stayed unmatched. CDR3 in DNA: TGTGCCTTGTGGGAGACTCCTTTGCAGGAGTTGGGCAAAAAAATCAAGGTATTT. This gives the protein CALWETPLQELGKKIKVF.

This clone is termed medium-sized. The same CDR3 is also encoded by other DNA sequences in this sample. As DNA, the CDR3 is TGTGCCTTGTGGGAGCCCACGGTGCAAGAGTTGGGCAAAAAAATCAAGGTATTT. Translating gives CALWEPTVQELGKKIKVF. The J gene is TRGJP, the V gene TRGV9. With V trimmed by 3 bases and J by 3 bases, 8 bases remained unmatched. The CDR3 is made up of 18 amino acids. The germline CDR1 and CDR2 sequences are GITISATS and ISYDGTV (reference sequence).

In regard to this clone: A read error is likely here: a far larger clone is one base away. Other DNA sequences in the same sample also yield this CDR3. The chain combines TRGV9 with TRGJP. The germline V gene has CDR1 GITISATS and CDR2 ISYDGTV (reference sequence). This CDR3 is built from 16 residues. CDR3 nucleotide sequence: TGTGCCTTGTGGGAGGTGCAAGAGTTGGGTAAAAAAATCAAGGTATTT. It specifies CALWEVQELGKKIKVF.

This clone is judged medium-sized (0.01 to 0.1%). The chain combines TRGV9 with TRGJ1 or TRGJ2. The CDR3 consists of 15 residues. J lost 0 bases, V lost 3 bases, and 8 bases had no gene match. Germline V CDR1 and CDR2: GITISATS, ISYDGTV (reference sequence). The CDR3 coding sequence is TGTGCCTTGTGGGAGATCAAAGGGAATTATTATAAGAAACTCTTT. Translation gives CALWEIKGNYYKKLF.

The V and J genes are TRGV9 and TRGJP. The CDR3 spans 20 residues. Germline values: CDR1 GITISATS, CDR2 ISYDGTV (reference sequence). Losses at the gene ends were 1 base for V and 1 base for J; bases not matched to a gene: 10. The CDR3 nucleotides read TGTGCCTTGTGGGAGGTCGCCCCCCGCGGGCAAGAGTTGGGCAAAAAAATCAAGGTATTT. Its translation: CALWEVAPRGQELGKKIKVF.

The chain carries TRGV4 and TRGJP2. This CDR3 has 15 residues. CDR1 and CDR2 (germline): EGSTGY, YDSYTSSV. The junction had 12 bases not matched to a gene; V was cut back by 5 bases and J by 6 bases. The CDR3: CATWGLGRGDWIKTF. CDR3 nucleotide sequence: TGTGCCACCTGGGGATTGGGCCGGGGTGATTGGATCAAGACGTTT.

This clone was seen a handful of times. The rearrangement links TRGV3 to TRGJ1 or TRGJ2. The CDR3 consists of 10 residues. Germline CDR1 reads VTNTFY; CDR2 reads YDVSTARD (reference sequence). Trimming cost V 0 bases and J 15 bases; bases outside gene matches: 5. The CDR3 DNA sequence: TGTGCCACCTGGGACAGGCGCGCACTCTTT. Translating it yields CATWDRRALF.

This clone counts as medium-sized. The rearrangement links TRGV4 to TRGJ1 or TRGJ2. Trimming cost V 4 bases and J 6 bases; bases outside gene matches: 12. Germline assignment: CDR1 EGSTGY and CDR2 YDSYTSSV. CDR3 length: 14 residues. The CDR3 sequence: CATWEYGPFYKKLF. The CDR3 DNA is TGTGCCACCTGGGAATACGGTCCCTTTTATAAGAAACTCTTT.

This clone is medium-sized by share. Other DNA sequences in this sample translate to the same CDR3. This rearrangement joins TRGV9 to TRGJP. CDR3 size: 17 residues. Germline-derived CDR1 and CDR2 are GITISATS and ISYDGTV (reference sequence). V lost 0 bases to trimming and J lost 2 bases; unmatched junction nucleotides: 1. This CDR3 reads CALWEVRQELGKKIKVF. The CDR3 DNA is TGTGCCTTGTGGGAGGTGAGGCAAGAGTTGGGCAAAAAAATCAAGGTATTT.